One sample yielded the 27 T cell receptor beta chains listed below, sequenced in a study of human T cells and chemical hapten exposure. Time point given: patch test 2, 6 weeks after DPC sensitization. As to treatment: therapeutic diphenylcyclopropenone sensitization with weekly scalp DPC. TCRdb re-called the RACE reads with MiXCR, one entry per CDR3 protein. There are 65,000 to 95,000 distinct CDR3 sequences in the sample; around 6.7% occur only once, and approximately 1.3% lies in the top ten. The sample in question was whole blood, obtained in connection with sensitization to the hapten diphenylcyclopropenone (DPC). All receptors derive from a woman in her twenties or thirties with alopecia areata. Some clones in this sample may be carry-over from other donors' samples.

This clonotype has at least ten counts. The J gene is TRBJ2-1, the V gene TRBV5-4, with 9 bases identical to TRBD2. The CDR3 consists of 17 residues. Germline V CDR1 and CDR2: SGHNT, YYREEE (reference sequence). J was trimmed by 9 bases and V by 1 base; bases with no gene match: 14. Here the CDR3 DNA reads TGTGCCAGCAGCTTGATGGCGGGGGGGCCGCCGCTCGCTGAGCAGTTCTTC. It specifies CASSLMAGGPPLAEQFF. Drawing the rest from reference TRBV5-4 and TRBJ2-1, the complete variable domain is ETGVTQSPTHLIKTRGQQVTLRCSSQSGHNTVSWYQQALGQGPQFIFQYYREEENGRGNFPPRFSGLQFPNYSSELNVNALELDDSALYLCASSLMAGGPPLAEQFFGPGTRLTVL.

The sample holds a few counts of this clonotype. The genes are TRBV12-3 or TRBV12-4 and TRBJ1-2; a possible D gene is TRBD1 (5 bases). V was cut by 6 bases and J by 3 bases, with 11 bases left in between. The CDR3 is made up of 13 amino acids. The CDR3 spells CASRSGWDYGYTF. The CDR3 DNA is TGTGCCAGCAGGTCAGGGTGGGACTATGGCTACACCTTC.

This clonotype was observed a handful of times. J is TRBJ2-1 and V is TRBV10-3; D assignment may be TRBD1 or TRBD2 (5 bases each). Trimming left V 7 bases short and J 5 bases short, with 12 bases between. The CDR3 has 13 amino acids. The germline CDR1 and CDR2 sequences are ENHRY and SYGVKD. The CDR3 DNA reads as TGTGCCATCAAGGCTCAGGGAGACAATGAGCAGTTCTTC. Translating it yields CAIKAQGDNEQFF.

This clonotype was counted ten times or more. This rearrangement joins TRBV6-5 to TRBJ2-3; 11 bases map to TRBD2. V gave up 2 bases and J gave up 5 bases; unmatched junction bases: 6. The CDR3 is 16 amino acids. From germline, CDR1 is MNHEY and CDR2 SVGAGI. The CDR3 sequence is CASSYGLAGGGDTQYF. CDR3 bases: TGTGCCAGCAGTTACGGCCTAGCGGGGGGAGGAGATACGCAGTATTTT.

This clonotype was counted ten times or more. The CDR3 here is CASSQSSGGSYNEQFF. CDR3 nucleotides: TGCGCCAGCAGCCAATCTAGCGGGGGCTCCTACAATGAGCAGTTCTTC. J is TRBJ2-1 and V is TRBV5-1, with 10 positions matching TRBD2. The V gene end was trimmed by 4 bases and the J gene end by 0 bases; junction bases not matched to a gene: 4. CDR1 SGHRS and CDR2 YFSETQ come from the germline V gene. This CDR3 spans 16 amino acids.

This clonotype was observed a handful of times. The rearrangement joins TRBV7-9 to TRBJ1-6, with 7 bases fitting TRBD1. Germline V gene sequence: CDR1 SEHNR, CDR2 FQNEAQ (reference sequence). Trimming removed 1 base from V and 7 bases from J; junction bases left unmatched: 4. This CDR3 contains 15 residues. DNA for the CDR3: TGTGCCAGCAGCTTAGGAGGGGGCGAAAATTCACCCCTCCACTTT. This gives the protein CASSLGGGENSPLHF. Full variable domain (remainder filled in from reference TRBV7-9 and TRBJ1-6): DTGVSQNPRHKITKRGQNVTFRCDPISEHNRLYWYRQTLGQGPEFLTYFQNEAQLEKSRLLSDRFSAERPKGSFSTLEIQRTEQGDSAMYLCASSLGGGENSPLHFGNGTRLTVT.

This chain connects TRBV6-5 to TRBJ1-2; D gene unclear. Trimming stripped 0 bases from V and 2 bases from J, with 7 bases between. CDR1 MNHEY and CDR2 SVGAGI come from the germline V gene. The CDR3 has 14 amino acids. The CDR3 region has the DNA TGTGCCAGCAGTTACTCGAGCGACAACTATGGCTACACCTTC. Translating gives CASSYSSDNYGYTF.

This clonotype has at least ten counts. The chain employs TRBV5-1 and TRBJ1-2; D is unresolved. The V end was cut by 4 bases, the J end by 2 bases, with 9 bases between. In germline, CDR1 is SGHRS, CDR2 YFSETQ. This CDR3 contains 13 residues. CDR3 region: CASSQTVNYGYTF. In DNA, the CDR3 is TGCGCCAGCAGCCAGACTGTGAACTATGGCTACACCTTC.

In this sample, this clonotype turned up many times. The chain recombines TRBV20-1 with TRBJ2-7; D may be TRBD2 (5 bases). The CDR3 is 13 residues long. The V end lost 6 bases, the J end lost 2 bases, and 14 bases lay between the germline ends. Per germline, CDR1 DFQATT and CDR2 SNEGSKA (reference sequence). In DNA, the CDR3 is TGCAGTGCCGGGAAAGGACCGGCCTACGAGCAGTACTTC. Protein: CSAGKGPAYEQYF.

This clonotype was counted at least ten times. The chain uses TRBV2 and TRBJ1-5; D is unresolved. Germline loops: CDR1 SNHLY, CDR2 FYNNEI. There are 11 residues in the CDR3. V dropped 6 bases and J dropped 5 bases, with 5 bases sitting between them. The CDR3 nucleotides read TGTGCCAGCAGCGGGGATCAGCCCCAGCATTTT. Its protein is CASSGDQPQHF.

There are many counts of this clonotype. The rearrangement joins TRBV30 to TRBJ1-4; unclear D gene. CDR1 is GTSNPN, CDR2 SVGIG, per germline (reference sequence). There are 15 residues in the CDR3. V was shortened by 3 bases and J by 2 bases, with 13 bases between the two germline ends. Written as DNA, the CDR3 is TGTGCCTGGAGGGTCGGCGCGTCCACTAATGAAAAACTGTTTTTT. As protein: CAWRVGASTNEKLFF.

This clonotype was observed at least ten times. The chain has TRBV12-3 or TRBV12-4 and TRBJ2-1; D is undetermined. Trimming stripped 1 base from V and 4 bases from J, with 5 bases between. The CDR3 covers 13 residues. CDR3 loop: CASSLGLYNEQFF. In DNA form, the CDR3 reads TGTGCCAGCAGTTTAGGGTTGTACAATGAGCAGTTCTTC.

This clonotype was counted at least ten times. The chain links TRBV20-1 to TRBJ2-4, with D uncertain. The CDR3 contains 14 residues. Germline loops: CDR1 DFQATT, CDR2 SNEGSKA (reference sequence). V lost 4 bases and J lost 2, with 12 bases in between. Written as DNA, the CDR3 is TGCAGTGCTATGGACCAGTTCCCCAAAAACATTCAGTACTTC. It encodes CSAMDQFPKNIQYF.

The CDR3 loop is CASSYGRGKQFF. The CDR3 nucleotides read TGTGCCAGCAGTTACGGCAGGGGAAAGCAGTTCTTC. The rearrangement uses TRBV6-2 or TRBV6-3 and TRBJ2-1; possibly TRBD1 for D (6 bases). The CDR3 length is 12 residues. Deletions cut 2 bases from V and 11 bases from J, with 10 bases between. Germline CDR1 and CDR2: MNHEY and SVGEGT.

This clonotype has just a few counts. CDR3 bases: TGCAGCGTTGTTGTTTCCGGGACAGTGAACACTGAAGCTTTCTTT. Translated, it gives CSVVVSGTVNTEAFF. The V gene is TRBV29-1, the J gene TRBJ1-1; 7 bases match TRBD1. Germline V gene lookup returns CDR1 SQVTM and CDR2 ANQGSEA. The CDR3 spans 15 residues. The V segment lost 4 bases and the J segment 0 bases; nucleotides outside the gene matches: 8. The full variable domain, completed using reference TRBV29-1 and TRBJ1-1, is SAVISQKPSRDICQRGTSLTIQCQVDSQVTMMFWYRQQPGQSLTLIATANQGSEATYESGFVIDKFPISRPNLTFSTLTVSNMSPEDSSIYLCSVVVSGTVNTEAFFGQGTRLTVV.

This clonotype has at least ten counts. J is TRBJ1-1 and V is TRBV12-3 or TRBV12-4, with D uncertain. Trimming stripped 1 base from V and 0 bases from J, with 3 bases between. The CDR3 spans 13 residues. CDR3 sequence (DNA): TGTGCCAGCAGTTTAGTGATGAACACTGAAGCTTTCTTT. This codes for CASSLVMNTEAFF.

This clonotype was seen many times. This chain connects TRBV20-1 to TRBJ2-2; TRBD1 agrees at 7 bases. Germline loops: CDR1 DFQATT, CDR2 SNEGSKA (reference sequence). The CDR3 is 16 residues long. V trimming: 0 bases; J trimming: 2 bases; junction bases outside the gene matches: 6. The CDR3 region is CSAREKQGSNTGELFF. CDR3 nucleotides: TGCAGTGCTAGAGAAAAACAGGGGTCTAACACCGGGGAGCTGTTTTTT.

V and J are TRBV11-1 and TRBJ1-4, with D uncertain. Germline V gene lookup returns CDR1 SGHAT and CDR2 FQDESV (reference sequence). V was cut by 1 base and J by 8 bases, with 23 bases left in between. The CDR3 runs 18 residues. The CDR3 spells CASSLGGVSTSDREKLFF. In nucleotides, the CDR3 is TGTGCCAGCAGCTTAGGAGGAGTCAGTACGTCCGACCGGGAAAAACTGTTTTTT.

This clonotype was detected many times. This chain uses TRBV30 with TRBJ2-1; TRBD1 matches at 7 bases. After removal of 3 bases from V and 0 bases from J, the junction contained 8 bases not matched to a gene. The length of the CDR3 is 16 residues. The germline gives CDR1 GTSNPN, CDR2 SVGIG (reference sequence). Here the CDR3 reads CAWSRDRVSSYNEQFF. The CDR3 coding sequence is TGTGCCTGGAGCCGAGACAGGGTTAGCTCCTACAATGAGCAGTTCTTC.

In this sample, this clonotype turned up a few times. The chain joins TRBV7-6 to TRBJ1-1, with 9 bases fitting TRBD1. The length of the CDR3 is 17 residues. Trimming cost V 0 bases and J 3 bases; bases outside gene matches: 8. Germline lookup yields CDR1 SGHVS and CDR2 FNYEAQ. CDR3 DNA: TGTGCCAGCAGCTTAGCGGACAGGGGAGGTGGGTACACTGAAGCTTTCTTT. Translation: CASSLADRGGGYTEAFF.

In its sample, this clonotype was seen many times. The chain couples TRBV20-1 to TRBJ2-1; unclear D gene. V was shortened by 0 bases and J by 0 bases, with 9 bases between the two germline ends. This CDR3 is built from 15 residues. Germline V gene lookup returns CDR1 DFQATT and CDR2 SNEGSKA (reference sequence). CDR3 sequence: CSARDLQSSYNEQFF. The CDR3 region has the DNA TGCAGTGCTAGAGATCTCCAGAGCTCCTACAATGAGCAGTTCTTC.

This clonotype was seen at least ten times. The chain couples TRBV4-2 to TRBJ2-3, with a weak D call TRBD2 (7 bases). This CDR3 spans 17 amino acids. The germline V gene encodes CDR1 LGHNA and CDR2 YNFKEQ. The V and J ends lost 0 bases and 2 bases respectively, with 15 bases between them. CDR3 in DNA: TGTGCCAGCAGCCAAGATCGCGACGGGGGGCCCACAGATACGCAGTATTTT. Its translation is CASSQDRDGGPTDTQYF.

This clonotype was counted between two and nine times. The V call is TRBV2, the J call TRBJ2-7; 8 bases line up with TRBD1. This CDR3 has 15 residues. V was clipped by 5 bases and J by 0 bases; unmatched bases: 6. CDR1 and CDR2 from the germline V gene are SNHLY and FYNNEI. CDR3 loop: CASSKDRVFSYEQYF. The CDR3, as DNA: TGTGCCAGCAGTAAGGACAGGGTTTTCTCCTACGAGCAGTACTTC.

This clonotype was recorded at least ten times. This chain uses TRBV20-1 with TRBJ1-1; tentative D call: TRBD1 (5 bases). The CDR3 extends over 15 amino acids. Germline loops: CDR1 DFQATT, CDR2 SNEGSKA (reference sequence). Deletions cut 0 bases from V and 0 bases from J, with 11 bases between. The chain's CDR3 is CSARDQGSVNTEAFF. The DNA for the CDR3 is TGCAGTGCTAGAGATCAGGGCAGTGTGAACACTGAAGCTTTCTTT.

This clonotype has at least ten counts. The CDR3 DNA is TGTGCCAGCAGTTCTGAGGTCCACCACTATCAGCCCCAGCATTTT. Translation gives CASSSEVHHYQPQHF. J is TRBJ1-5 and V is TRBV7-2; D is uncertain. The CDR3 length is 15 residues. The germline gives CDR1 SGHTA, CDR2 FQGNSA. The V and J ends lost 6 bases and 5 bases respectively, with 17 bases between them.

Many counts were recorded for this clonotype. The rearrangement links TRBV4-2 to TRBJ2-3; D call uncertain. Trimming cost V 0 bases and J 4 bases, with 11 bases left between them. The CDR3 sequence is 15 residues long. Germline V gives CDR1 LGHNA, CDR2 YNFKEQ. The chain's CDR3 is CASSQERTASDTQYF. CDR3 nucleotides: TGTGCCAGCAGCCAAGAAAGGACGGCGTCAGATACGCAGTATTTT.

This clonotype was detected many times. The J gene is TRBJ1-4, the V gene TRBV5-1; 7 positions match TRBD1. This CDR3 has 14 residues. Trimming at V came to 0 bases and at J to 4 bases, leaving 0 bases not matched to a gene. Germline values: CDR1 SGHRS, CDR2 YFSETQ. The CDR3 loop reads CASSLGQGNEKLFF. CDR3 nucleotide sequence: TGCGCCAGCAGCTTGGGACAGGGTAATGAAAAACTGTTTTTT. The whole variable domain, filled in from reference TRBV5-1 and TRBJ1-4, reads KAGVTQTPRYLIKTRGQQVTLSCSPISGHRSVSWYQQTPGQGLQFLFEYFSETQRNKGNFPGRFSGRQFSNSRSEMNVSTLELGDSALYLCASSLGQGNEKLFFGSGTQLSVL.